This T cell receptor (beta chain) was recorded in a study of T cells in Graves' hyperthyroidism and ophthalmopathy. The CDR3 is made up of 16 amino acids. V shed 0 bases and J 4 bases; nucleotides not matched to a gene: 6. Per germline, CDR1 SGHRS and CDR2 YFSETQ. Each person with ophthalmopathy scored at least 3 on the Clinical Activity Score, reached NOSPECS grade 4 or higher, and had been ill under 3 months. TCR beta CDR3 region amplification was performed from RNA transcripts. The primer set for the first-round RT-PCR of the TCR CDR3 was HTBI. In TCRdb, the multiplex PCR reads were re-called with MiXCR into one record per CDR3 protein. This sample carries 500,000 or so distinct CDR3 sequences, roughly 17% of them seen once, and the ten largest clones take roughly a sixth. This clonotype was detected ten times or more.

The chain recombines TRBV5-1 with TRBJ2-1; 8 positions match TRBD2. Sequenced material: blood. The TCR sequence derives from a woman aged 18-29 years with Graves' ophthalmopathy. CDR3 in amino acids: CASSLAETSAYNEQFF. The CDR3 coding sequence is TGCGCCAGCAGCTTGGCCGAGACTAGCGCATACAATGAGCAGTTCTTC.